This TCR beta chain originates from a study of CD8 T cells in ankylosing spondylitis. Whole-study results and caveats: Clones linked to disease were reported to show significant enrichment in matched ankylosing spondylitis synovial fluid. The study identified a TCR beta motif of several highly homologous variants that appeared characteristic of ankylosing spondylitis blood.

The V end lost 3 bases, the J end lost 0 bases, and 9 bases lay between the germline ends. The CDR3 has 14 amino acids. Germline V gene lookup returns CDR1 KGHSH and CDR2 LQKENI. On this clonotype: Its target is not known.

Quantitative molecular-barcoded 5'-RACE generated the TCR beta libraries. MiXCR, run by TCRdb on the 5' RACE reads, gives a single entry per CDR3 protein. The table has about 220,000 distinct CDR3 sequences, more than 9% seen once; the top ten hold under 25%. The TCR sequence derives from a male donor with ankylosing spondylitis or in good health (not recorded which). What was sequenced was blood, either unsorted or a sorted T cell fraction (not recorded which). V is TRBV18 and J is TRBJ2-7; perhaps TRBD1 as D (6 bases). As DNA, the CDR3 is TGTGCCAGCTCACCGACAGGCGACTCCTACGAGCAGTACTTC. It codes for CASSPTGDSYEQYF.